This is a list of T cell receptor beta chains from one sample in a study of high-grade serous ovarian cancer treatment subgroups. Profiling relied on immunoSEQ multiplex PCR, and the TCRdb table lists in-frame clones only, not all of them. Of several hundred clones in the sample, 78% were seen once. Material: tumor tissue. The receptor set was obtained from a human donor with high-grade serous ovarian cancer. CDR3s include the opening cysteine and the closing phenylalanine or tryptophan. A D gene is named only where the DNA matches it firmly. For some rows the clone size is stated as once, few or many, or as a class when expanded; others skip it.

>TRBV7-6|-|TRBJ2-4|TRBD1
TGTGCCAGCAGCAAAGACAGGGCCCCAAGCATTCAGTACTTC
CASSKDRAPSIQYF
>TRBV6-5|-|TRBJ2-7|-
TGTGCCAGCAGTGAACCGGGCCCCTACGAGCAGTACTTC
CASSEPGPYEQYF
>TRBV19|-|TRBJ2-1|-
TGTGCCAGTAGTATCCGTGGAGGTTCCAATGAGCAGTTCTTC
CASSIRGGSNEQFF
>TRBV6-4|-|TRBJ1-2|-
TGTGCCAGCAGGGACAGCCTGTATGGCTACACCTTC
CASRDSLYGYTF
>TRBV11-1|-|TRBJ2-1|-
TGTGCCAGCAGCCGAAGCTCTCGGTACAATGAGCAGTTCTTC
CASSRSSRYNEQFF
>TRBV7-2|-|TRBJ2-5|-
TGTGCCAGCAGCTTATTTAGCGGAGGGGCAGAGACCCAGTACTTC
CASSLFSGGAETQYF
>TRBV23-1|once|TRBJ2-7|TRBD1
TGCGCCAGCATAAGGACGGACAGGGTTTCCTACGAGCAGTACTTC
CASIRTDRVSYEQYF
>TRBV6-4|-|TRBJ2-1|TRBD1
TGTGCCAGCAGTGCCCTCGCAGAGGGGGCTAGTGAGCAGTTCTTC
CASSALAEGASEQFF
>TRBV9|-|TRBJ2-1|TRBD1
TGTGCCAGCAGCGTAGACGGACAGGGGTCACCTGAGCAGTTCTTC
CASSVDGQGSPEQFF
>TRBV9|-|TRBJ2-7|-
TGTGCCAGCAGCGTAAGCCCGCTAGACTCCTACGAGCAGTACTTC
CASSVSPLDSYEQYF